The 30 T cell receptor beta chains presented below share a single source sample, sequenced in a study of read filtering for tumor transcriptome and immune sequencing. This library used 300 to 450 ng RNA and molecular barcoded adaptors spanning alpha/delta and beta/gamma chains. TCRdb re-analysed the reads in MiXCR, keeping a single row per CDR3 protein. Of more than 12,000 distinct CDR3 sequences listed, roughly 21% are singletons. Sample: a population of CD138-negative cells sorted from bone marrow. The source of these receptors is a donor at least 40 years old with multiple myeloma.

About this clonotype itself: Since a much larger clone is just one base distant, this may be a read error. The chain links TRBV2 to TRBJ1-1; 9 bases match TRBD1. Germline V CDR1 and CDR2: SNHLY, FYNNEI. The CDR3 consists of 12 residues. CDR3 region: CSSRGQGLEAFF. CDR3 in DNA: TGTTCCAGCAGGGGACAGGGACTTGAAGCTTTCTTT.

This clonotype has more than one count but fewer than ten. The chain employs TRBV3-1 and TRBJ2-5; 10 positions match TRBD2. V gave up 1 base and J gave up 4 bases; unmatched junction bases: 3. Germline V gene lookup returns CDR1 LGHDT and CDR2 YNNKEL (reference sequence). There are 15 residues in the CDR3. The CDR3, as DNA: TGTGCCAGCAGCCAAGGCAGGACTAGCGGAGAGACCCAGTACTTC. It translates to CASSQGRTSGETQYF.

The chain uses TRBV11-2 and TRBJ1-1; 8 nucleotides match TRBD1. V lost 7 bases to trimming and J lost 5 bases; unmatched junction nucleotides: 15. The CDR3 has 16 amino acids. Germline V gene data show CDR1 as SGHAT and CDR2 as FQNNGV. CDR3 sequence reads: CASNPNLPGGITEAFF. As DNA, the CDR3 is TGTGCCAGCAACCCGAACTTACCAGGGGGCATTACTGAAGCTTTCTTT.

This clonotype came up a few times. DNA of the CDR3: TGTGCCAGCGGATATGAGGACAGGAGGGACATTCAGTACTTC. Translated: CASGYEDRRDIQYF. The chain employs TRBV12-3 or TRBV12-4 and TRBJ2-4; weak D call: TRBD1 (7 bases). The CDR3 length is 14 residues. V was shortened by 8 bases and J by 8 bases, with 19 bases between the two germline ends.

This clonotype was picked up many times. J is TRBJ1-1 and V is TRBV7-8, with 7 bases matching TRBD1. CDR3 length: 14 amino acids. Per the germline V gene, CDR1 is SGHVS and CDR2 is FQNEAQ. J gave up 4 bases and V 5 bases, and 7 bases lay outside the gene matches. The DNA for the CDR3 is TGTGCCAGCAGCCATGAGACAGGGCTCACTGAAGCTTTCTTT. Translation gives CASSHETGLTEAFF.

This clonotype came up many times. At one end the junction does not follow the germline gene, possibly because of a read error. This rearrangement joins TRBV4-1 to TRBJ2-1; D remains unclear. The CDR3 is 13 amino acids. Germline CDR1 reads MGHRA; CDR2 reads YSYEKL. CDR3 DNA: TGCGCCATCAGCCAAGACGTCAGACCTGAGCAGTTCTTC. Protein: CAISQDVRPEQFF.

On this clonotype: A far larger clone is a single base away, which makes a read error likely. The V gene is TRBV6-5, the J gene TRBJ2-6, with 7 bases aligning to TRBD1. This CDR3 has 19 residues. Trimming took 0 bases from V and 4 from J; bases not matched to a gene: 12. Germline values: CDR1 MNHEY, CDR2 SVGAGI. For the CDR3, the DNA is TGTGCCAGCAGTTACTCTCTACGGGACAGCCATCGGGGGGCCAACGTCCTGACTTTC. Translating gives CASSYSLRDSHRGANVLTF.

This clonotype has only a few counts. The V gene is TRBV19, the J gene TRBJ2-3; D possibly corresponds to TRBD1 (5 bases). Trimming pared 6 bases from V and 6 bases from J, leaving 10 bases between. This CDR3 region has 12 residues. The germline gives CDR1 LNHDA, CDR2 SQIVND (reference sequence). CDR3 coding DNA: TGTGCCAGTAGCACGTCAGGGGATACGCAGTATTTT. It codes for CASSTSGDTQYF.

This sequence joins TRBV6-2 or TRBV6-3 and TRBJ2-7; 12 bases line up with TRBD1. The germline V gene encodes CDR1 MNHEY and CDR2 SVGEGT. V lost 8 bases and J lost 9; bases outside the gene matches: 2. There are 11 residues in the CDR3. The CDR3 nucleotides are TGTGCCAGCGGGGGACAGGGGGCGCAGTACTTC. Its protein is CASGGQGAQYF.

The chain uses TRBV7-2 and TRBJ1-5; 8 positions agree with TRBD1. CDR3 length: 14 residues. The germline V gene has CDR1 SGHTA and CDR2 FQGNSA. V dropped 5 bases and J dropped 3; count of bases not matched to a gene: 3. The CDR3 spells CASSEDRVNQPQHF. CDR3 DNA: TGTGCCAGCAGCGAGGACAGGGTCAATCAGCCCCAGCATTTT.

This clonotype showed up just a few times. This chain connects TRBV5-1 to TRBJ2-1; TRBD1 agrees at 7 bases. CDR1 is SGHRS, CDR2 YFSETQ, per germline. The CDR3 length is 13 residues. After removal of 3 bases from V and 6 bases from J, the junction contained 3 bases not matched to a gene. The CDR3 coding sequence is TGCGCCAGCAGCTGGGGGACAGCCAATGAGCAGTTCTTC. This translates into CASSWGTANEQFF.

The V call is TRBV30, the J call TRBJ2-2; D is perhaps TRBD2 (7 bases). Germline V CDR1 and CDR2: GTSNPN, SVGIG (reference sequence). The length of the CDR3 is 15 residues. Trimming took 8 bases from V and 1 from J, leaving 17 bases between them. The CDR3 region is CALPRGAGNTGELFF. The CDR3 bases are TGTGCCCTACCCCGGGGGGCAGGGAACACCGGGGAGCTGTTTTTT.

A remark on this clonotype: A much bigger clone sits one base away, suggesting this may be a read error. The conserved closing phenylalanine or tryptophan is absent in this CDR3, likely reflecting a read error. The chain employs TRBV5-1 and TRBJ2-5; D might be TRBD2 (6 bases). V was pared by 2 bases and J by 5 bases, with 16 bases between. Germline CDR1 is SGHRS and CDR2 is YFSETQ. This CDR3 region has 15 residues. The chain's CDR3 is CASSFRGGVAETQYS. In nucleotides, the CDR3 is TGCGCCAGCAGCTTTCGAGGCGGGGTGGCGGAGACCCAGTACTCC.

The chain combines TRBV9 with TRBJ2-3; 8 bases fit TRBD2. J lost 4 bases, V lost 3 bases, and 4 bases had no gene match. The germline V gene encodes CDR1 SGDLS and CDR2 YYNGEE. The CDR3 is made up of 14 amino acids. The CDR3 sequence: CASSASGGADTQYF. The CDR3 nucleotides read TGTGCCAGCAGCGCCAGCGGGGGAGCAGATACGCAGTATTTT.

To note about this clonotype: A read error is the likely source, as a far larger clone sits one nucleotide away. The chain couples TRBV28 to TRBJ2-1; 10 bases agree with TRBD2. CDR3 length: 16 amino acids. Germline V gene sequence: CDR1 MDHEN, CDR2 SYDVKM. After removal of 3 bases from V and 13 bases from J, the junction contained 15 bases not matched to a gene. CDR3 nucleotides: TGTGCCAGCAGTTTCGGCATTCTAGCGGGAGAGGAGACCCAGTTCTTC. Translating gives CASSFGILAGEETQFF.

This clonotype was picked up many times. The chain links TRBV7-2 to TRBJ2-7; the D is unclear. V was cut by 2 bases and J by 3 bases, with 8 bases left in between. Germline CDR1 is SGHTA and CDR2 is FQGNSA. The CDR3 consists of 13 residues. CDR3 protein: CASSLSSVYEQYF. Here the CDR3 DNA reads TGTGCCAGCAGCTTAAGCTCAGTCTACGAGCAGTACTTC.

Note on this clonotype: A much larger clone lies a single base off, so this may be a read error. This chain connects TRBV20-1 to TRBJ2-7; 8 positions agree with TRBD2. From germline, CDR1 is DFQATT and CDR2 SNEGSKA (reference sequence). The J segment lost 6 bases and the V segment lost 8 bases, leaving 6 bases of the junction unmatched. The CDR3 loop spans 11 amino acids. CDR3 amino acids: CSSSGTFEQYF. The CDR3 DNA reads as TGCAGTAGTAGCGGGACTTTCGAGCAGTACTTC.

The chain recombines TRBV29-1 with TRBJ2-5; D gene unclear. The CDR3 has 12 residues. Germline loops: CDR1 SQVTM, CDR2 ANQGSEA. The V end was cut by 7 bases, the J end by 3 bases, with 12 bases between. The CDR3 DNA is TGCAGCGCCGCTATGGCAGAAGAGACCCAGTACTTC. Translation: CSAAMAEETQYF.

This clonotype was observed many times. The chain recombines TRBV20-1 with TRBJ2-1; tentative D call: TRBD1 (5 bases). With 4 bases removed from V and 5 bases from J, the gap between germline ends came to 12 bases. CDR1 is DFQATT, CDR2 SNEGSKA, per germline (reference sequence). The CDR3 has 13 residues. CDR3 in amino acids: CSATHRTHNEQFF. The DNA of the CDR3 is TGCAGTGCTACCCACAGGACACACAATGAGCAGTTCTTC.

Remarks on this clonotype: A much larger clone lies a single base off, so this may be a read error. The V and J genes are TRBV6-1 and TRBJ2-7, with 7 positions matching TRBD2. Germline V gene sequence: CDR1 MNHNS, CDR2 SASEGT. This CDR3 comprises 15 residues. V dropped 5 bases and J dropped 7; count of bases not matched to a gene: 14. This chain's CDR3 is CASSHLASGLAEQYF. CDR3 in DNA: TGTGCCAGCAGTCACTTGGCTAGCGGCCTTGCAGAGCAGTACTTC.

This clonotype was observed many times. The chain carries TRBV7-6 and TRBJ1-5; D unresolved. This CDR3 contains 14 residues. CDR1 and CDR2 (germline): SGHVS, FNYEAQ. V was clipped by 2 bases and J by 5 bases, with 10 bases between them. CDR3 DNA sequence: TGTGCCAGCAGCTTAAGTGGTACGGATCAGCCCCAGCATTTT. Translated, it gives CASSLSGTDQPQHF.

This clonotype was seen many times. The rearrangement links TRBV12-3 or TRBV12-4 to TRBJ2-5, with 12 bases matching TRBD1. This CDR3 has 14 amino acids. V lost 5 bases to trimming and J lost 4 bases; unmatched junction nucleotides: 2. CDR3 amino acids: CASSPGQGAETQYF. CDR3 sequence (DNA): TGTGCCAGCAGTCCGGGACAGGGGGCAGAGACCCAGTACTTC.

This clonotype was seen repeatedly, ten times or more. The chain employs TRBV11-2 and TRBJ2-1, with D perhaps TRBD1 (6 bases). CDR3 length: 18 amino acids. CDR1 and CDR2 (germline): SGHAT, FQNNGV. Trimming removed 1 base from V and 3 bases from J, with 19 bases in between. The CDR3 nucleotides read TGTGCCAGCAGCTTAGGAGGGGGTTTGGACTTACTCTACAATGAGCAGTTCTTC. It codes for CASSLGGGLDLLYNEQFF.

This clonotype came up many times. The CDR3 protein is CASSFAVRGYTF. In DNA form, the CDR3 reads TGTGCCAGCAGTTTTGCGGTGCGTGGCTACACCTTC. The genes are TRBV6-2 or TRBV6-3 and TRBJ1-2, with D unclear. CDR1 is MNHEY and CDR2 is SVGEGT in the germline V gene. Trimming left V 4 bases short and J 7 bases short, with 10 bases between. The CDR3 is made up of 12 amino acids.

In this sample, this clonotype turned up many times. The V call is TRBV12-3 or TRBV12-4, the J call TRBJ1-5; TRBD1 agrees at 8 bases. V lost 6 bases to trimming and J lost 2 bases; unmatched junction nucleotides: 3. This CDR3 is built from 14 residues. The CDR3 nucleotides are TGTGCCAGCAGGAGGGGACAGGGCAATCAGCCCCAGCATTTT. This gives the protein CASRRGQGNQPQHF.

This clonotype was found a few times. This chain links TRBV4-3 with TRBJ2-3, with D possibly being TRBD2 (6 bases). With 1 base removed from V and 0 bases from J, the gap between germline ends came to 20 bases. Germline CDR1 reads LGHNA; CDR2 reads YSLEER. The length of the CDR3 is 19 residues. The CDR3: CASSQARGISGLSTDTQYF. The CDR3 DNA reads as TGCGCCAGCAGCCAAGCCCGGGGGATAAGCGGCCTTAGCACAGATACGCAGTATTTT.

This clonotype appeared many times. The chain employs TRBV28 and TRBJ2-5; 10 bases line up with TRBD2. J gave up 5 bases and V 8 bases, and 2 bases lay outside the gene matches. Germline V gene lookup returns CDR1 MDHEN and CDR2 SYDVKM. CDR3 length: 12 residues. CDR3 bases: TGTGCCAGCGGAGCGGGGGGGGAGACCCAGTACTTC. It is translated as CASGAGGETQYF.

There are many counts of this clonotype. The V gene is TRBV12-3 or TRBV12-4, the J gene TRBJ2-1; D not resolved. V lost 6 bases to trimming and J lost 5 bases, with 11 bases between them. This CDR3 is 13 amino acids long. CDR3 loop: CASRGTGHNEQFF. The DNA of the CDR3 is TGTGCCAGCAGGGGTACGGGCCACAATGAGCAGTTCTTC.

This clonotype was counted ten times or more. The rearrangement links TRBV5-1 to TRBJ2-3; 7 nucleotides agree with TRBD1. The ends lost 1 base at V and 5 bases at J; junction bases unmatched: 4. The CDR3 consists of 14 residues. The germline CDR1 and CDR2 sequences are SGHRS and YFSETQ. The CDR3 loop is CASSLMDRQDTQYF. In nucleotides, the CDR3 is TGCGCCAGCAGCTTGATGGACAGGCAAGATACGCAGTATTTT.

About this clonotype: A much larger clonotype is one base distant, so this may be a read error. The V gene is TRBV29-1, the J gene TRBJ1-2, with a weak D call TRBD1 (6 bases). V lost 6 bases, J lost 7 bases, and 18 bases lay in between. The germline V gene has CDR1 SQVTM and CDR2 ANQGSEA. The CDR3 extends over 13 amino acids. As DNA, the CDR3 is TGCAGCGTGACTTTTGGGGCAGGGGCTGGCTACACCTTC. Protein sequence: CSVTFGAGAGYTF. Variable domain in full (rest from reference TRBV29-1 and TRBJ1-2): SAVISQKPSRDICQRGTSLTIQCQVDSQVTMMFWYRQQPGQSLTLIATANQGSEATYESGFVIDKFPISRPNLTFSTLTVSNMSPEDSSIYLCSVTFGAGAGYTFGSGTRLTVV.